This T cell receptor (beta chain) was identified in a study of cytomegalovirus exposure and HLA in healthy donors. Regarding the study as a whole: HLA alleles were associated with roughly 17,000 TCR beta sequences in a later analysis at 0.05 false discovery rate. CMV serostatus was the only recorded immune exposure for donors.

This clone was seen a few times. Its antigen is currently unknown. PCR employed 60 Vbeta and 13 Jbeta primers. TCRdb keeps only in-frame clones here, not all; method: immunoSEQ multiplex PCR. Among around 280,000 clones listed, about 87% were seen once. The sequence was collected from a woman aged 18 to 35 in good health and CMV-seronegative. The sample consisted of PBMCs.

The chain's CDR3 is CASSQTPGQGEPNYGYTF. The CDR3 DNA follows: TGTGCCAGCAGCCAAACACCGGGACAGGGAGAACCTAACTATGGCTACACCTTC. This chain uses TRBV14 with TRBJ1-2; TRBD1 agrees at 9 bases. V trimming: 2 bases; J trimming: 0 bases; junction bases outside the gene matches: 10. The CDR3 runs 18 residues. Per the germline V gene, CDR1 is SGHDN and CDR2 is FVKESK. The whole variable domain, filled in from reference TRBV14 and TRBJ1-2, reads EAGVTQFPSHSVIEKGQTVTLRCDPISGHDNLYWYRRVMGKEIKFLLHFVKESKQDESGMPNNRFLAERTGGTYSTLKVQPAELEDSGVYFCASSQTPGQGEPNYGYTFGSGTRLTVV.